The rows below give T cell receptor beta chains drawn from one sample of a study. TCRdb passed the 5' RACE reads through MiXCR, listing each CDR3 protein once. The table records about 40,000 distinct CDR3 sequences, 18% of them present only once. Input material: naive CD4+ T cells sorted from a lymph node. The source is a female donor with breast cancer. Both conserved end residues are part of each CDR3. Fields, in order: J gene, V gene, clone size, D gene, CDR3 DNA, CDR3 protein. D genes are given only for firm matches. Clone size is stated in some rows and not others, as once, few, many or a class when expanded.

>TRBJ1-5|TRBV7-2|many|-
TGTGCCAGCAGCCCCTCCTCCAATCAGCCCCAGCATTTT
CASSPSSNQPQHF
>TRBJ2-5|TRBV11-3|few|-
TGTGCCAGCAGCTTACTGGGGCGGGAGACCCAGTACTTC
CASSLLGRETQYF
>TRBJ2-7|TRBV5-1|-|-
TGCGCCAGCAGCTTGGCCCTACAGCCCTACGAGCAGTACTTC
CASSLALQPYEQYF
>TRBJ2-4|TRBV7-2|-|-
TGTGCCAGCAGCTTAGGAGGATCCAAAAACATTCAGTACTTC
CASSLGGSKNIQYF
>TRBJ1-5|TRBV28|few|-
TGTGCCAGCAGTATCCTGACAGGTACCAATCAGCCCCAGCATTTT
CASSILTGTNQPQHF
>TRBJ2-5|TRBV28|-|TRBD1
TGTGCCAGCAGTCCGAGACAGGGCTACCAAGAGACCCAGTACTTC
CASSPRQGYQETQYF
>TRBJ1-5|TRBV7-8|-|-
TGTGCCAGCAGCGGCATGGGAGACAATCAGCCCCAGCATTTT
CASSGMGDNQPQHF
>TRBJ2-7|TRBV20-1|few|-
TGCAGTGCTAGTCTGGGGGAGCAGTACTTC
CSASLGEQYF
>TRBJ1-2|TRBV6-5|many|-
TGTGCCAGCAGTTACTCGAACCGGGAATCGGGAGGCTACACCTTC
CASSYSNRESGGYTF
>TRBJ1-1|TRBV20-1|few|-
TGCAGTGCTAGTCAAGCGAACACTGAAGCTTTCTTT
CSASQANTEAFF
>TRBJ2-3|TRBV7-2|-|-
TGTGCCAGCAGCTTAGCGCTAGGAGATACGCAGTATTTT
CASSLALGDTQYF
>TRBJ2-7|TRBV25-1|many|-
TGTGCCAGCAGTTGGGGGAAGGCCGAGCAGTACTTC
CASSWGKAEQYF
>TRBJ2-7|TRBV7-2|many|-
TGTGCCAGCAGCTTAGCGGACAGCTACGAGCAGTACTTC
CASSLADSYEQYF
>TRBJ2-3|TRBV6-1|few|-
TGTGCCAGCAGACCCGACAGGAGCACAGATACGCAGTATTTT
CASRPDRSTDTQYF
>TRBJ1-1|TRBV6-1|-|-
TGTGCCAGCCGTGGGACGCACGGAGCTTTCTTT
CASRGTHGAFF
>TRBJ2-7|TRBV7-7|-|-
TGTGCTAGCAGCTTAGACAGGAACTCCTACGAGCAGTACTTC
CASSLDRNSYEQYF
>TRBJ1-1|TRBV6-5|few|-
TGTGCCAGCAGGGCCTCCGGGGGGGGCACTGAAGCTTTCTTT
CASRASGGGTEAFF
>TRBJ1-1|TRBV20-1|-|TRBD1
TGCAGTGCTAGAGGAAGACAGGGGACGGACACTGAAGCTTTCTTT
CSARGRQGTDTEAFF
>TRBJ1-2|TRBV4-2|few|-
TGTGCCAGCAGCTCCCGGACGGGGCGAAACTATGGCTACACCTTC
CASSSRTGRNYGYTF
>TRBJ1-3|TRBV7-9|few|-
TGTGCCAGCAGCCCTCGGTTTACGGGACCGGCTATGTCTTCTGGAAACACCATATATTTT
CASSPRFTGPAMSSGNTIYF
>TRBJ2-3|TRBV20-1|few|TRBD2
TGCAGTGAGGCGGGAGGAGGAGATACGCAGTATTTT
CSEAGGGDTQYF
>TRBJ2-7|TRBV24-1|few|-
TGTGCCACCAGTGACGGTGCCGACTACGAGCAGTACTTC
CATSDGADYEQYF
>TRBJ2-1|TRBV20-1|many|-
TGCAGTGCTAGAGATCTCGGGAGCTACAATGAGCAGTTCTTC
CSARDLGSYNEQFF
>TRBJ2-1|TRBV12-3/TRBV12-4|few|-
TGTGCCAGCAGTACGGACCCCGGCAATGAGCAGTTCTTC
CASSTDPGNEQFF